This note documents a single T cell receptor beta chain sequence. As yet, its antigen is unknown. From germline, CDR1 is SGHDT and CDR2 YYEEEE. This CDR3 has 15 amino acids. Trimming at V came to 2 bases and at J to 0 bases, leaving 4 bases not matched to a gene. This specimen comes from a study of beta chain features in type 1 diabetes. Reverse transcribing all isolated RNA meant expressed TCRB transcripts were sequenced. Data came from immunoSEQ multiplex PCR; TCRdb stores just in-frame clones and leaves some out. This table holds roughly 400,000 clones, roughly 16% found once. Study findings and constraints: Within the patient group, naive, central memory and Treg TCRB repertoires appeared more similar to each other than within healthy donors.

This chain joins TRBV5-6 and TRBJ1-2; 7 bases are a match to TRBD1. The sequenced sample consisted of naive CD4+ T cells from blood. This TCR was recovered from a woman aged 18-29 years in good health. The CDR3 spells CASSLRQGTNYGYTF. In DNA, the CDR3 is TGTGCCAGCAGCTTACGACAGGGTACTAACTATGGCTACACCTTC.